Each of the 23 T cell receptor beta chains below was sequenced from the same sample in a study of blood T cell repertoires in COVID-19. Generated by immunoSEQ multiplex PCR, the TCRdb table keeps only in-frame clones and is missing some. This sample has under 350,000 clones; around 90% occur once, and the top ten carry about 2.4%. Sequences were obtained from PBMCs or T cells enriched from blood (not recorded which). Receptors originate from a man aged 55 to 70 who had recovered from COVID-19.

The chain joins TRBV11-2 to TRBJ1-1, with D unclear. Germline V gene data show CDR1 as SGHAT and CDR2 as FQNNGV. V shed 5 bases and J shed 8 bases, with 12 bases lying between them. This CDR3 region has 12 residues. CDR3 loop: CASSNFRFEAFF. CDR3 DNA: TGTGCCAGCAGCAATTTCCGGTTCGAAGCTTTCTTT.

The rearrangement joins TRBV6-5 to TRBJ2-3; no clear D. The CDR3 contains 13 residues. The V gene's germline CDR1 is MNHEY and CDR2 SVGAGI. The V gene lost 5 bases and the J gene lost 7 bases, with 13 bases spanning the gap. The chain's CDR3 is CASSTPGGNTQYF. The CDR3 nucleotides are TGTGCCAGCAGTACTCCGGGTGGCAATACGCAGTATTTT.

V is TRBV19 and J is TRBJ1-2; D gene uncertain. Between the trimmed V and J ends, which lost 7 bases and 9 bases, there was a span of 24 bases. CDR1 is LNHDA and CDR2 is SQIVND in the germline V gene (reference sequence). This CDR3 region has 15 residues. CDR3 DNA sequence: TGTGCCAGTAACCCTCGCTTTCTGACGGACTCTAGCTACACCTTC. Translating gives CASNPRFLTDSSYTF.

The chain joins TRBV7-9 to TRBJ1-3; D uncertain. Trimming shortened V by 3 bases and J by 1 base, and 7 bases separated the two germline ends. CDR3 length: 14 amino acids. In germline, CDR1 is SEHNR, CDR2 FQNEAQ (reference sequence). CDR3 residues: CASSFLHSGNTIYF. Written as DNA, the CDR3 is TGTGCCAGCAGCTTCTTACATTCTGGAAACACCATATATTTT.

The chain couples TRBV29-1 to TRBJ1-2; no clear D. V was clipped by 5 bases and J by 5 bases, with 18 bases between them. CDR1 is SQVTM and CDR2 is ANQGSEA in the germline V gene. The length of the CDR3 is 14 residues. CDR3 nucleotides: TGCAGCGTTCATGACCCCGGGGAAACATATGGCTACACCTTC. It specifies CSVHDPGETYGYTF.

V is TRBV7-9 and J is TRBJ1-1; 9 bases line up with TRBD1. Germline CDR1 SEHNR, CDR2 FQNEAQ (reference sequence). The CDR3 totals 16 residues. V shed 5 bases, J shed 5 bases, and the junction held 12 bases outside the gene matches. This CDR3 is CASSVRTGVQGTEAFF. CDR3 bases: TGTGCCAGCAGCGTCCGGACAGGGGTCCAGGGGACTGAAGCTTTCTTT.

This clone was found once. Germline is not matched at one junction end, which may reflect a read error. The chain uses TRBV7-6 and TRBJ2-3, with 8 positions matching TRBD2. The germline gives CDR1 SGHVS, CDR2 FNYEAQ. CDR3 size: 17 residues. CDR3 DNA sequence: TGTGCCAGCAGCCTAGCTATTAGCGGGGTGGGCCCAGATACGCAGTATTTT. Translating gives CASSLAISGVGPDTQYF.

This sequence joins TRBV7-6 and TRBJ2-1, with unresolved D. V gave up 4 bases and J gave up 0 bases, with 7 bases separating them. CDR3 length equals 14 residues. CDR1 is SGHVS, CDR2 FNYEAQ, per germline. The CDR3 DNA sequence: TGTGCCAGCAGCTCGGTTTACTCCTACAATGAGCAGTTCTTC. It specifies CASSSVYSYNEQFF.

The J gene is TRBJ1-2, the V gene TRBV18, with D unresolved. The CDR3 runs to 15 residues. The V and J ends lost 6 bases and 3 bases respectively, with 17 bases between them. CDR1 and CDR2 (germline): KGHSH, LQKENI. The CDR3 DNA reads TGTGCCAGCTCCCTCACCCCGGCTGACTACTATGGCTACACCTTC. Translated, it gives CASSLTPADYYGYTF.

This chain connects TRBV30 to TRBJ2-7; TRBD1 matches 9 bases. The V segment lost 3 bases and the J segment 4 bases; nucleotides outside the gene matches: 13. CDR1 and CDR2 (germline): GTSNPN, SVGIG (reference sequence). There are 16 residues in the CDR3. This chain's CDR3 is CAWRPPGTGILYEQYF. The DNA of the CDR3 is TGTGCCTGGAGGCCCCCAGGGACAGGGATACTATACGAGCAGTACTTC.

This clone appeared a few times. The rearrangement joins TRBV6-5 to TRBJ2-1; 12 bases match TRBD2. Trimming removed 2 bases from V and 9 bases from J; junction bases left unmatched: 5. This CDR3 contains 15 residues. Germline V CDR1 and CDR2: MNHEY, SVGAGI. The CDR3 protein is CASSYEASGRAEQFF. For the CDR3, the DNA is TGTGCCAGCAGTTACGAGGCTAGCGGGAGGGCTGAGCAGTTCTTC.

In the case of this clone: This specimen includes other DNA sequences encoding the same CDR3. The chain couples TRBV5-1 to TRBJ1-1, with 8 bases fitting TRBD1. The CDR3 is 14 amino acids. Germline V gene data show CDR1 as SGHRS and CDR2 as YFSETQ. Trimming at V came to 4 bases and at J to 2 bases, leaving 4 bases not matched to a gene. The CDR3 loop reads CASSPGTGNTEAFF. The CDR3 DNA is TGCGCCAGCAGCCCCGGGACAGGAAACACTGAAGCTTTCTTT.

This CDR3 reads CASSLSYGRVNNEQFF. CDR3 DNA: TGTGCCAGCAGCTTAAGTTACGGGAGGGTCAACAATGAGCAGTTCTTC. This sequence joins TRBV7-2 and TRBJ2-1; 8 bases are shared with TRBD2. V shed 2 bases, J shed 5 bases, and the junction held 8 bases outside the gene matches. The CDR3 is 16 residues long. Per the germline V gene, CDR1 is SGHTA and CDR2 is FQGNSA.

V is TRBV7-9 and J is TRBJ1-5; 7 nucleotides line up with TRBD1. CDR1 is SEHNR and CDR2 is FQNEAQ in the germline V gene (reference sequence). The CDR3 consists of 14 residues. V was clipped by 5 bases and J by 6 bases; unmatched bases: 7. The DNA of the CDR3 is TGTGCCAGCAGCCCACAGGGGATAAGTCAGCCCCAGCATTTT. Its translation: CASSPQGISQPQHF.

The rearrangement uses TRBV6-6 and TRBJ2-5, with 9 bases aligning to TRBD2. This CDR3 comprises 16 residues. CDR1 is MNHNY, CDR2 SVGAGI, per germline (reference sequence). The V segment lost 1 base and the J segment 0 bases; nucleotides outside the gene matches: 3. CDR3 sequence: CASSYWASGNQETQYF. In DNA form, the CDR3 reads TGTGCCAGCAGTTACTGGGCTAGCGGGAACCAAGAGACCCAGTACTTC.

V is TRBV7-6 and J is TRBJ1-5, with TRBD1 matching 10 bases. CDR3 length: 15 residues. Per the germline V gene, CDR1 is SGHVS and CDR2 is FNYEAQ. Losses at the gene ends were 3 bases for V and 6 bases for J; bases not matched to a gene: 5. DNA for the CDR3: TGTGCCAGCAGCTTGGGACAGGGGTTCAGTCAGCCCCAGCATTTT. This translates into CASSLGQGFSQPQHF.

The chain employs TRBV4-2 and TRBJ2-1; 8 nucleotides line up with TRBD2. V was clipped by 4 bases and J by 6 bases; unmatched bases: 8. The CDR3 is 15 residues long. Germline values: CDR1 LGHNA, CDR2 YNFKEQ. The CDR3 region is CASSPRGGDFNEQFF. The CDR3 DNA reads TGTGCCAGCAGCCCACGGGGGGGCGATTTCAATGAGCAGTTCTTC.

The sample holds a few counts of this clone. The gene calls are TRBV7-3 and TRBJ2-7; D remains unclear. CDR3 length: 13 amino acids. Germline V gene lookup returns CDR1 SGHTA and CDR2 FQGTGA. Trimming left V 5 bases short and J 3 bases short, with 11 bases between. The CDR3 spells CASSLTQNYEQYF. The CDR3 bases are TGTGCCAGCAGCCTGACACAAAACTACGAGCAGTACTTC.

The CDR3 region has the DNA TGTGCCAGCAGGGGCGGGACTAGCGGGAGCGCTACGCAGTATTTT. Encoded protein: CASRGGTSGSATQYF. The chain recombines TRBV3-1 (or the pseudogene TRBV3-2) with TRBJ2-3, with TRBD2 identical over 14 bases. Germline V gene lookup returns CDR1 LGHDT and CDR2 YNNKEL (reference sequence). CDR3 size: 15 residues. V was clipped by 6 bases and J by 8 bases; unmatched bases: 7.

Notes on this clone: The same CDR3 is also encoded by other DNA sequences in this sample. The V and J genes are TRBV7-2 and TRBJ1-6, with TRBD1 as a possible D gene (5 bases). V was trimmed by 1 base and J by 6 bases, leaving 10 bases between them. There are 15 residues in the CDR3. The germline V gene encodes CDR1 SGHTA and CDR2 FQGNSA. CDR3 loop: CASSLVGQGNSPLHF. The CDR3 DNA is TGTGCCAGCAGCTTAGTGGGGCAGGGTAATTCACCCCTCCACTTT.

This chain links TRBV7-2 with TRBJ1-5, with 8 bases fitting TRBD1. The length of the CDR3 is 14 residues. Germline-derived CDR1 and CDR2 are SGHTA and FQGNSA. The ends lost 1 base at V and 8 bases at J; junction bases unmatched: 4. The DNA for the CDR3 is TGTGCCAGCAGCTTAGGGACAGGGAGGGAGCCCCAGCATTTT. This codes for CASSLGTGREPQHF.

The V gene is TRBV5-6, the J gene TRBJ2-4, with TRBD2 identical over 10 bases. Germline CDR1 reads SGHDT; CDR2 reads YYEEEE. J was trimmed by 4 bases and V by 2 bases; bases with no gene match: 3. The CDR3 length is 15 residues. CDR3 DNA: TGTGCCAGCAGCTTTACTAGCGGGACTAAAAACATTCAGTACTTC. As protein: CASSFTSGTKNIQYF.

The rearrangement links TRBV12-3 or TRBV12-4 to TRBJ2-3; D is unclear. The CDR3 loop spans 12 amino acids. Trimming pared 1 base from V and 8 bases from J, leaving 7 bases between. As DNA, the CDR3 is TGTGCCAGCAGTTTAGGTAGTCGTACGCAGTATTTT. The encoded protein is CASSLGSRTQYF.